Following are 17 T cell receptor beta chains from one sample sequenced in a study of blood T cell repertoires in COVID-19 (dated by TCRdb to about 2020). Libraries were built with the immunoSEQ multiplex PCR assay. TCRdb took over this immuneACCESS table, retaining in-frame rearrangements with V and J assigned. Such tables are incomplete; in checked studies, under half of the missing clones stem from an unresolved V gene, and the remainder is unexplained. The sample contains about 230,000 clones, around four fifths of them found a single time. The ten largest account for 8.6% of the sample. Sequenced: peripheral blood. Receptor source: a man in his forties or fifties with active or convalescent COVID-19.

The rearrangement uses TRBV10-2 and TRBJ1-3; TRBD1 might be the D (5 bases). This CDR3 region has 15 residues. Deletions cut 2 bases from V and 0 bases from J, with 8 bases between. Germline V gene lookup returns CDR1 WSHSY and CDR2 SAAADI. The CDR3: CASSETGSSGNTIYF. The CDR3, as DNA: TGCGCCAGCAGTGAGACAGGAAGCTCTGGAAACACCATATATTTT.

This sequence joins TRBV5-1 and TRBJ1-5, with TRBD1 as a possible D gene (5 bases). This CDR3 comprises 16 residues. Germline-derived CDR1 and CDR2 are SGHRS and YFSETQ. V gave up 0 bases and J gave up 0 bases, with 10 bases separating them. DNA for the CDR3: TGCGCCAGCAGCTTGGGGCAGGGATATAGCAATCAGCCCCAGCATTTT. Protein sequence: CASSLGQGYSNQPQHF. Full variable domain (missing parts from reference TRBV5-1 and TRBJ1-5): KAGVTQTPRYLIKTRGQQVTLSCSPISGHRSVSWYQQTPGQGLQFLFEYFSETQRNKGNFPGRFSGRQFSNSRSEMNVSTLELGDSALYLCASSLGQGYSNQPQHFGDGTRLSIL.

In nucleotides, the CDR3 is TGTGCCAGCAGCCCCGGACTAGCGGGAGTATCCGGGGAGCTGTTTTTT. This translates into CASSPGLAGVSGELFF. The rearrangement joins TRBV14 to TRBJ2-2; 13 positions agree with TRBD2. CDR3 size: 16 residues. Germline values: CDR1 SGHDN, CDR2 FVKESK. V dropped 4 bases and J dropped 6; count of bases not matched to a gene: 5.

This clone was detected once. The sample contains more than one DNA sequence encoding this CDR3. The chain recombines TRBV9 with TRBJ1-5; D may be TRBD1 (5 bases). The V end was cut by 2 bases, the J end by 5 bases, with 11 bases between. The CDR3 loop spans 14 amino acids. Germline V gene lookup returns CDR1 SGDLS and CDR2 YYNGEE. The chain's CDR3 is CASSVGGLDQPQHF. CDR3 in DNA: TGTGCCAGCAGCGTGGGGGGATTGGATCAGCCCCAGCATTTT.

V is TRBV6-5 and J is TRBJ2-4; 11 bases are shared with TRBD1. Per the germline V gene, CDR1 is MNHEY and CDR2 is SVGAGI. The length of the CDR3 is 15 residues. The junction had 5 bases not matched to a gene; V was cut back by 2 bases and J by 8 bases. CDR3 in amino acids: CASSYRTGGGDIQYF. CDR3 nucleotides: TGTGCCAGCAGTTACAGGACAGGGGGCGGGGACATTCAGTACTTC.

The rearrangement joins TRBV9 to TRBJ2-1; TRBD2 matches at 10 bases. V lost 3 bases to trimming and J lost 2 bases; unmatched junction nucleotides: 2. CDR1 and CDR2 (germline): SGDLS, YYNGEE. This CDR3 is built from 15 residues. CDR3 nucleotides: TGTGCCAGCAGCGCCAGCGGGGGGGCCTACAATGAGCAGTTCTTC. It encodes CASSASGGAYNEQFF. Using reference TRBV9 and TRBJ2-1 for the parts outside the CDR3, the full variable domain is DSGVTQTPKHLITATGQRVTLRCSPRSGDLSVYWYQQSLDQGLQFLIQYYNGEERAKGNILERFSAQQFPDLHSELNLSSLELGDSALYFCASSASGGAYNEQFFGPGTRLTVL.

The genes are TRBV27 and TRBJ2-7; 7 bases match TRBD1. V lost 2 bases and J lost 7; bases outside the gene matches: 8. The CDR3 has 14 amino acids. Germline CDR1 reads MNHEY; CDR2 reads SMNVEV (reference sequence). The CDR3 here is CASSLTGQVGEQYF. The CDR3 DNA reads TGTGCCAGCAGTTTAACCGGACAGGTGGGGGAGCAGTACTTC.

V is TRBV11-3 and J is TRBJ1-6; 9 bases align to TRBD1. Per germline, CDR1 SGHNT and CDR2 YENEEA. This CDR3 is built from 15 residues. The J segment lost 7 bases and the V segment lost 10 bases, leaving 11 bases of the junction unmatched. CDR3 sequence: CATSGTGNTNSPLHF. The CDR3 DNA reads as TGTGCCACTTCCGGGACAGGGAATACCAATTCACCCCTCCACTTT.

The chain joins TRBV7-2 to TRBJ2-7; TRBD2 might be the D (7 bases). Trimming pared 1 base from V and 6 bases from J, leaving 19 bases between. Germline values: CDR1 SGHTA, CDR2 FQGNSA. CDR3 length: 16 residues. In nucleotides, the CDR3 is TGTGCCAGCAGCTTAGTGGGGGGGCAAGTGGGGTCCGAGCAGTACTTC. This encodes CASSLVGGQVGSEQYF.

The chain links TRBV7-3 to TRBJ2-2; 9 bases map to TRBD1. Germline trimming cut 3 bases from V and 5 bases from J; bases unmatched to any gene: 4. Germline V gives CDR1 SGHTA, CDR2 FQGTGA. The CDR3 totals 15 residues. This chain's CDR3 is CASSLGGQGTGELFF. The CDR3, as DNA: TGTGCCAGCAGCTTGGGAGGACAGGGGACCGGGGAGCTGTTTTTT.

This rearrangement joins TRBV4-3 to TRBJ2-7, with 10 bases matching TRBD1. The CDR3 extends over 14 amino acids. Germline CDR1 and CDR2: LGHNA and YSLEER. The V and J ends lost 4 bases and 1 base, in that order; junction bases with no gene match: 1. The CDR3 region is CASSPDRGSYEQYF. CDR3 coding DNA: TGCGCCAGCAGCCCGGACAGGGGGTCCTACGAGCAGTACTTC.

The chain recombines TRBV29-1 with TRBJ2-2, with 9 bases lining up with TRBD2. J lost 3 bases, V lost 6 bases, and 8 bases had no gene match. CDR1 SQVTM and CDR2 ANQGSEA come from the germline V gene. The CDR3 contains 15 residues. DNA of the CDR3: TGCAGCGTAGACAGCGCGGGAGGGGACACCGGGGAGCTGTTTTTT. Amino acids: CSVDSAGGDTGELFF.

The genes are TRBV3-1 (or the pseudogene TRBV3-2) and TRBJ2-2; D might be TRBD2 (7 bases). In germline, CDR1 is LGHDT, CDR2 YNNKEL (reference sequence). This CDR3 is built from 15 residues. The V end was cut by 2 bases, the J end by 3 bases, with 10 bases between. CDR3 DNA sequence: TGTGCCAGCAGCCAAAGAGGGGGGGACACCGGGGAGCTGTTTTTT. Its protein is CASSQRGGDTGELFF.

The CDR3 DNA sequence: TGTGCCAGCAGCGTCGGTCAGGGGGCGGGGAATGAGCAGTTCTTC. It is translated as CASSVGQGAGNEQFF. The chain uses TRBV9 and TRBJ2-1; 8 nucleotides match TRBD1. The J segment lost 7 bases and the V segment lost 2 bases, leaving 8 bases of the junction unmatched. The CDR3 length is 15 residues. CDR1 is SGDLS, CDR2 YYNGEE, per germline.

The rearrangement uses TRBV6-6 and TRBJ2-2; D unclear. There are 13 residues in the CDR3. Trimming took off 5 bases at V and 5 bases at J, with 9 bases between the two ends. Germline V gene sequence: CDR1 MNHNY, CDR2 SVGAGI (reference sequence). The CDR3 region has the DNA TGTGCCAGCAGTCGACCCGGGACCGGGGAGCTGTTTTTT. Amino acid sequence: CASSRPGTGELFF.

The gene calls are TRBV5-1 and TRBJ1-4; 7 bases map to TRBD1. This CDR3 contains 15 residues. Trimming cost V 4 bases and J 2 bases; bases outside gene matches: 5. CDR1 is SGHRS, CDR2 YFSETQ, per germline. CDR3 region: CASSGDSSTNEKLFF. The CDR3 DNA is TGCGCCAGCAGCGGGGACAGTTCCACTAATGAAAAACTGTTTTTT.

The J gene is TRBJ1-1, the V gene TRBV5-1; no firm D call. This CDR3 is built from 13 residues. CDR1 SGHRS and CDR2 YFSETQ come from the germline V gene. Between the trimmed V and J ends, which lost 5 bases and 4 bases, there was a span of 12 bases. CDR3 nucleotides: TGCGCCAGCAGACGAGAAACGGGCACTGAAGCTTTCTTT. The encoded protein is CASRRETGTEAFF.